These 10 T cell receptor beta chains were all obtained from the same sample, sequenced in a study of cytomegalovirus exposure and HLA in healthy donors. A multiplex PCR was run with 60 Vbeta primers and 13 Jbeta primers. The repertoire was sequenced with immunoSEQ multiplex PCR; TCRdb's copy has only in-frame clones and lacks some. The sample has about 37,000 clones, 74% seen once; the top ten hold approximately 6.3%. Sample: PBMCs. The receptors stem from a man aged 30 to 39 in good health and CMV-seronegative.

The chain uses TRBV6-5 and TRBJ1-6; 10 positions agree with TRBD1. The CDR3 loop spans 15 amino acids. Germline values: CDR1 MNHEY, CDR2 SVGAGI. V gave up 6 bases and J gave up 10 bases; unmatched junction bases: 9. DNA for the CDR3: TGTGCCAGCAGGAAAGAGACAGGGGGCCGCTCACCCCTCCACTTT. It translates to CASRKETGGRSPLHF.

A note on this clone: An end of the junction does not agree with germline; a read error may underlie this. The V call is TRBV10-1, the J call TRBJ2-2; maybe TRBD1 (6 bases). The CDR3 length is 13 residues. Germline V gene lookup returns CDR1 WNHNN and CDR2 SYGVQD (reference sequence). The CDR3 DNA is TGCGTCAGCAGGGACACGAACACCGGGGAGCTGTTTTTT. It yields the protein CVSRDTNTGELFF.

The chain has TRBV9 and TRBJ1-5, with TRBD1 as a possible D gene (5 bases). The CDR3 is 15 amino acids. Trimming cost V 1 base and J 7 bases, with 15 bases left between them. Germline V CDR1 and CDR2: SGDLS, YYNGEE. CDR3 sequence: CASSVTGDQEQPQHF. The CDR3 bases are TGTGCCAGCAGCGTAACAGGCGACCAGGAGCAGCCCCAGCATTTT.

In this sample, this clone turned up once. This chain connects TRBV7-2 to TRBJ2-7; 9 positions match TRBD1. Unmatched junction bases numbered 10, after V lost 1 base and J lost 6 bases. This CDR3 comprises 16 residues. Germline values: CDR1 SGHTA, CDR2 FQGNSA. Written as DNA, the CDR3 is TGTGCCAGCAGCTTAGTGGCACCGGGACAGGGAAGCGAGCAGTACTTC. This sequence encodes CASSLVAPGQGSEQYF. The full variable domain, its missing parts supplied by reference TRBV7-2 and TRBJ2-7, is GAGVSQSPSNKVTEKGKDVELRCDPISGHTALYWYRQSLGQGLEFLIYFQGNSAPDKSGLPSDRFSAERTGGSVSTLTIQRTQQEDSAVYLCASSLVAPGQGSEQYFGPGTRLTVT.

The rearrangement joins TRBV6-5 to TRBJ1-3, with 9 nucleotides matching TRBD1. The CDR3 has 14 amino acids. The V gene's germline CDR1 is MNHEY and CDR2 SVGAGI. V lost 6 bases, J lost 7 bases, and 7 bases stayed unmatched. In DNA, the CDR3 is TGTGCCAGCAGCAGGGACAGGGTCCGTAACACCATATATTTT. It translates to CASSRDRVRNTIYF.

The V and J genes are TRBV2 and TRBJ2-1; 7 bases map to TRBD2. Germline CDR1 is SNHLY and CDR2 is FYNNEI. V was clipped by 6 bases and J by 0 bases; unmatched bases: 14. The CDR3 extends over 18 amino acids. This CDR3 reads CASSEPILAVSSYNEQFF. The CDR3 DNA sequence: TGTGCCAGCAGCGAACCGATTCTAGCGGTAAGCTCCTACAATGAGCAGTTCTTC. The full variable domain, with the rest looked up from reference TRBV2 and TRBJ2-1, is EPEVTQTPSHQVTQMGQEVILRCVPISNHLYFYWYRQILGQKVEFLVSFYNNEISEKSEIFDDQFSVERPDGSNFTLKIRSTKLEDSAMYFCASSEPILAVSSYNEQFFGPGTRLTVL.

This clone was seen once. This chain connects TRBV5-4 to TRBJ2-2, with 7 bases identical to TRBD2. The CDR3 is 15 amino acids. Germline loops: CDR1 SGHNT, CDR2 YYREEE (reference sequence). J gave up 4 bases and V 4 bases, and 7 bases lay outside the gene matches. The chain's CDR3 is CASSTDGGGTGELFF. CDR3 in DNA: TGTGCCAGCAGCACGGATGGGGGGGGCACCGGGGAGCTGTTTTTT.

The gene calls are TRBV28 and TRBJ1-5, with no clear D. The ends were cut back, 6 bases at V and 6 bases at J, with 6 bases in the middle. The CDR3 runs to 11 residues. Germline CDR1 is MDHEN and CDR2 is SYDVKM. CDR3: CASSGSQPQHF. The CDR3 coding sequence is TGTGCCAGCAGCGGTTCTCAGCCCCAGCATTTT.

The chain is built from TRBV27 and TRBJ1-5; 7 bases map to TRBD1. This CDR3 has 15 residues. Losses at the gene ends were 5 bases for V and 7 bases for J; bases not matched to a gene: 11. CDR1 and CDR2 (germline): MNHEY, SMNVEV (reference sequence). This chain's CDR3 is CASSPQEGAGQPQHF. The CDR3 nucleotides are TGTGCCAGCAGTCCTCAGGAGGGGGCGGGGCAGCCCCAGCATTTT.

This chain links TRBV28 with TRBJ1-2; D is possibly TRBD1 (5 bases). The length of the CDR3 is 15 residues. Looked up from germline, CDR1 is MDHEN and CDR2 is SYDVKM. The V gene lost 6 bases and the J gene lost 2 bases, with 16 bases spanning the gap. DNA for the CDR3: TGTGCCAGCAGGTTCTCCGGGGGTTACAACTATGGCTACACCTTC. Protein sequence: CASRFSGGYNYGYTF.